These T cell receptor beta chains were read from a single sample in a study of regulatory T cells in long-lasting Graves disease. TCRdb ran MiXCR on the multiplex PCR reads and lists one entry per CDR3 protein. This sample has 550,000 to 650,000 distinct CDR3 sequences; more than 15% occur once, and the top ten carry approximately 12%. The same specimen was also included in a second study, on T cells in Graves' hyperthyroidism and ophthalmopathy.

The specimen was peripheral blood mononuclear cells (PBMCs), collected at new diagnosis, from a patient treated with antithyroid drugs. The receptors were sampled from a young man with Graves disease. Both conserved end residues are trimmed from each CDR3.

TRBV29-1,SAAQGGDTEAF
TRBV29-1,SVFGTGDNEQF
TRBV29-1,SVGGPGDANTGELF
TRBV29-1,SVSGQAGEPQH
TRBV12-3/TRBV12-4,ASSLAGTGISGANVLT
TRBV11-2,ASSQDWGRYQETQY
TRBV7-9,ASSLAGANYEQY
TRBV20-1,SALDRGWARLGSPLH
TRBV12-3/TRBV12-4,ASMRTGGFYEQY
TRBV27,ASSLGWATNTEAF
TRBV20-1,SAYHGGSPLH
TRBV12-3/TRBV12-4,ASSPGTSGNEQF
TRBV19,ASSQDRSEARELF
TRBV19,ASSPGTSILTEAF
TRBV7-2,ASSRETSRYNEQF
TRBV11-3,ASSLAPGQGPYNEQY
TRBV3-1,ASSDSYEQY
TRBV6-1,ASSESDSSYGYT
TRBV6-1,ASRMNGQGANEKLF
TRBV3-1,ASSLLGSGEQF
TRBV10-3,AISIPGPKGGSNQPQH
TRBV20-1,STGGDGYT
TRBV2,ASSDLLGEQF
TRBV6-1,ASSPRTGSSYNSPLH
TRBV20-1,SAHDNDYGYT
TRBV5-5,ASSSEGVTQH
TRBV9,ASSLSGGTNEKLF
TRBV6-1,ASGDRGLTGSQY
TRBV5-1,ASSLGTGSNEQY
TRBV28,ASSSFGAAQETQY
TRBV11-1,ASSLGLQYGYT
TRBV4-1,ASSQDRQADTQY
TRBV5-1,ASSEIGNTEAF
TRBV20-1,SASGFASQGAYEQY
TRBV2,ASRGGQGNMNTEAF
TRBV12-3/TRBV12-4,ASSSSAGVGELF
TRBV20-1,SAREGGPNQPQH